This T cell receptor (beta chain) was sequenced in a study of T-cell reconstitution after alpha-beta-depleted transplantation in children. Many counts were recorded for this clonotype. It was with unique molecular identifiers that the TCRbeta library was prepared. Each CDR3 protein is one row after TCRdb ran MiXCR on the PCR reads. The table lists 300,000 to 350,000 distinct CDR3 sequences, around 16% of them singletons. This clonotype was obtained from a male patient aged 2 to 9 who had a stem cell transplant for acute lymphoblastic leukemia, so the T cells may come from the graft donor. The source material was PBMCs, mostly from graft donor cells, sampled 360 days after TCRalphabeta/CD19-depleted stem cell transplant.

CDR3 region: CASSRDWAYEQYF. In DNA form, the CDR3 reads TGCGCCAGCAGCAGGGACTGGGCCTACGAGCAGTACTTC. The V call is TRBV5-1, the J call TRBJ2-7; tentative D call: TRBD2 (6 bases). CDR1 SGHRS and CDR2 YFSETQ come from the germline V gene. V lost 4 bases and J 2 bases, leaving 10 bases between the germline ends. The CDR3 spans 13 residues.